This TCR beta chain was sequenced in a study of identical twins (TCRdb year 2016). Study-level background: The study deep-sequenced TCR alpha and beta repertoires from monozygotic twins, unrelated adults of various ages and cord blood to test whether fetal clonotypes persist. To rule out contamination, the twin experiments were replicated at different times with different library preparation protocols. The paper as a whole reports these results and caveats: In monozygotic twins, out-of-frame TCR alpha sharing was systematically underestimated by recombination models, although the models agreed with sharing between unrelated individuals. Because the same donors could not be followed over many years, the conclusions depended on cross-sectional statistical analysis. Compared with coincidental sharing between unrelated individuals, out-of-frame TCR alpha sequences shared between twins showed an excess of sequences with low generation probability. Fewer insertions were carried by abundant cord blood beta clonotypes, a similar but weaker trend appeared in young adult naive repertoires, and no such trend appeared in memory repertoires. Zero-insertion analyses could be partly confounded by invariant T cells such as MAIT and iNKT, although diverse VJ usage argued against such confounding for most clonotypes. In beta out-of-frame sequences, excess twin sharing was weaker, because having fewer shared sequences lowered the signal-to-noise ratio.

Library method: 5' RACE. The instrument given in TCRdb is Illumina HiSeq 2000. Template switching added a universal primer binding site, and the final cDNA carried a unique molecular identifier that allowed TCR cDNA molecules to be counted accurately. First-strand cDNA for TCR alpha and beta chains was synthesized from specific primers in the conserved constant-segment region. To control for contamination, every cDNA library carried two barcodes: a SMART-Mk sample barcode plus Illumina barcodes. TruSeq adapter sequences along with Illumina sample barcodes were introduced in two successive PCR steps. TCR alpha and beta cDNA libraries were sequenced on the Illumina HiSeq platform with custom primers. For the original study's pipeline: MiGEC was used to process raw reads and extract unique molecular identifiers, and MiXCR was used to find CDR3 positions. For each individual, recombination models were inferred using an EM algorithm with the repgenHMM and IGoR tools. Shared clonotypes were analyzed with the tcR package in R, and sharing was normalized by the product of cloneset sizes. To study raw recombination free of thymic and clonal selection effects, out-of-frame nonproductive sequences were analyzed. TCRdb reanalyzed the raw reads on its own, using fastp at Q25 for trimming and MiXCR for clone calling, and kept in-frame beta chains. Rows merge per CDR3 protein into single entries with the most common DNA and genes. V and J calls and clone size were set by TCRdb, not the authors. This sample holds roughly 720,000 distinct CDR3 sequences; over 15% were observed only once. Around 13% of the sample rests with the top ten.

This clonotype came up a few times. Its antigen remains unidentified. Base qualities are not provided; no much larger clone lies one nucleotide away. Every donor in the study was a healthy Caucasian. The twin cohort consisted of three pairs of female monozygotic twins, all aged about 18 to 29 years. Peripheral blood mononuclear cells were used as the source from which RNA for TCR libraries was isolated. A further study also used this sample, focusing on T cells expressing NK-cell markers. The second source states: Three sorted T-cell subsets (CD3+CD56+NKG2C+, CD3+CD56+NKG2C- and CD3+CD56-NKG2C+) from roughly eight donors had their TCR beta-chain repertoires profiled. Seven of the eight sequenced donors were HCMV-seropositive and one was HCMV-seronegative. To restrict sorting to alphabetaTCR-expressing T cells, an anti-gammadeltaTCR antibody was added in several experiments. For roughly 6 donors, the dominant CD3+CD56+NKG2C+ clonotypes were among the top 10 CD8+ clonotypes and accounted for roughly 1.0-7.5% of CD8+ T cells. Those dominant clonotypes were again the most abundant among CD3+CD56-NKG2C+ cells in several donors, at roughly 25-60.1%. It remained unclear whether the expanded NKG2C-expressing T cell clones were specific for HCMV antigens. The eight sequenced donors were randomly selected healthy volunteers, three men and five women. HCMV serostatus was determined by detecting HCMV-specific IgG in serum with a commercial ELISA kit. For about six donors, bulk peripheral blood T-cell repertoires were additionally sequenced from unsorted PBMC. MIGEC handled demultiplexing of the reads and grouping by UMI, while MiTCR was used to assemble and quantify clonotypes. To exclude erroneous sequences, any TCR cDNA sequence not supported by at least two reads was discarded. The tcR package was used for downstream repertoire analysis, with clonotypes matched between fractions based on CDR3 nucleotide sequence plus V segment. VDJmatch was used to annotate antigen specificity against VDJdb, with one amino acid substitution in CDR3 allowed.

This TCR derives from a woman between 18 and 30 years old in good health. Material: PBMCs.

The nucleotide sequence is TGTGCCAGCAGCTTAAAAATGCCAGGGGAGCTGTTTTTT. It specifies CASSLKMPGELFF. This chain is built from TRBV7-9 and TRBJ2-2, with the D gene uncertain. The germline V gene (reference sequence) supplies CDR1 SEHNR and CDR2 FQNEAQ. V loses 2 bases, J loses 8 bases, and the germline ends lie 9 bases apart. Including cysteine and phenylalanine, the CDR3 has 13 amino acids. Only the CDR3 region is kept as DNA, spanning 39 bases read in frame from base 1.